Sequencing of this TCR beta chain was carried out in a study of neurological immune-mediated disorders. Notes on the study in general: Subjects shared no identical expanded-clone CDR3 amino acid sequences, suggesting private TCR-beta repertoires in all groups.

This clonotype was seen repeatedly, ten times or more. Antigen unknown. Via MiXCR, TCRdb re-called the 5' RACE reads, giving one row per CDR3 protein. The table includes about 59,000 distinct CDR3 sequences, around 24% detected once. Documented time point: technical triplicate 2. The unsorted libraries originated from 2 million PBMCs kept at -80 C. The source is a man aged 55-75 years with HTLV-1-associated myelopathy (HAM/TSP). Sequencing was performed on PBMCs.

CDR3: CASSSKTNTGELFF. The CDR3, as DNA: TGTGCCAGCAGCTCCAAGACGAACACCGGGGAGCTGTTTTTT. This sequence joins TRBV7-9 and TRBJ2-2; D is ambiguous. The CDR3 has 14 amino acids. Per the germline V gene, CDR1 is SEHNR and CDR2 is FQNEAQ (reference sequence). V was cut by 4 bases and J by 0 bases, with 6 bases left in between.